The clone carrying this T cell receptor beta chain occurred many times. Its cognate antigen is unknown. This entry belongs to a study of metastatic and nonmetastatic thyroid tumors. About the research overall: Patients with malignant and benign thyroid disease provided blood and tumor or nodule tissue, whose repertoires were compared. Study observations and caveats: Reportedly, malignant thyroid tumors had significantly higher TCR beta diversity than benign nodules, in blood and tumor.

Each patient came to thyroid surgery without any prior treatment (of any kind). In the source study's methods: Differences in CDR3 between clinicopathological groups were drawn on to build a classifier intended to discriminate distant-metastatic papillary thyroid cancer patients. TCRdb reprocessed the PCR reads via MiXCR. In this record, the V and J calls reflect TCRdb's handling and not the investigators' own analysis. The sample lists around 50,000 clones, approximately 20% occurring once. The source is a male donor with papillary thyroid cancer or a benign thyroid nodule (not recorded which). Some clones in this sample may be carry-over from other donors' samples. Specimen: blood.

The CDR3 DNA sequence: TGTGCCAGCAGTTCTCTCGGGACCGGCCTCATTGAAGCTTTCTTT. As protein: CASSSLGTGLIEAFF. The V gene is TRBV28, the J gene TRBJ1-1, with D maybe TRBD1 (5 bases). This CDR3 comprises 15 residues. The germline CDR1 and CDR2 sequences are MDHEN and SYDVKM. With 4 bases removed from V and 7 bases from J, the gap between germline ends came to 19 bases.